This entry describes one T cell receptor (beta chain). Looked up from germline, CDR1 is LGHDT and CDR2 is YNNKEL (reference sequence). V lost 0 bases to trimming and J lost 3 bases, with 5 bases between them. This CDR3 region has 13 residues. The data belong to a study of control samples from healthy donors and cancer patients. TCRdb keeps only in-frame clones here, not all; method: immunoSEQ multiplex PCR. This table has over 150,000 clones, 94% appearing once. The sequenced material came from blood. The rearrangement joins TRBV3-1 (or the pseudogene TRBV3-2) to TRBJ2-5; D call uncertain. The source of this sequence is a woman younger than 35 in good health. The CDR3: CASSQDQEETQYF. As DNA, the CDR3 is TGTGCCAGCAGCCAAGACCAGGAAGAGACCCAGTACTTC.